Presented here are 18 T cell receptor beta chains from one specimen sequenced in a study of cytomegalovirus exposure and HLA in healthy donors. PCR used 60 Vbeta primers and 13 Jbeta primers. Repertoires were generated with immunoSEQ multiplex PCR, while TCRdb's copy carries only in-frame clones and drops some. Of roughly 130,000 clones listed, around 74% were seen once; the top ten hold about 6%. Sequencing was carried out using PBMCs. The receptors derive from a woman aged 45-59 years in good health and CMV-seropositive.

The chain recombines TRBV6-6 with TRBJ1-6, with 7 bases lining up with TRBD1. The CDR3 covers 14 residues. After removal of 5 bases from V and 7 bases from J, the junction contained 5 bases not matched to a gene. Looked up from germline, CDR1 is MNHNY and CDR2 is SVGAGI (reference sequence). CDR3 nucleotides: TGTGCCAGCAGTGCCACAGGGGAAAATTCACCCCTCCACTTT. Its protein product is CASSATGENSPLHF.

The chain uses TRBV9 and TRBJ1-1; D is possibly TRBD1 (5 bases). Trimming stripped 3 bases from V and 1 base from J, with 10 bases between. This CDR3 region has 14 residues. Germline CDR1 SGDLS, CDR2 YYNGEE. CDR3 in DNA: TGTGCCAGCAGCGCTTGGGGGGGGAACACTGAAGCTTTCTTT. Residues: CASSAWGGNTEAFF.

The J gene is TRBJ2-5, the V gene TRBV2, with D maybe TRBD1 (5 bases). CDR3 length equals 14 residues. Trimming stripped 4 bases from V and 1 base from J, with 10 bases between. The germline V gene encodes CDR1 SNHLY and CDR2 FYNNEI. In DNA form, the CDR3 reads TGTGCCAGCAGTGTGGGGCCACTCCAAGAGACCCAGTACTTC. As protein: CASSVGPLQETQYF.

This clone was seen a single time. The chain links TRBV5-1 to TRBJ1-5; tentatively, D is TRBD1 (5 bases). There are 15 residues in the CDR3. Germline V gene lookup returns CDR1 SGHRS and CDR2 YFSETQ. V was trimmed by 2 bases and J by 6 bases, leaving 15 bases between them. The CDR3 DNA sequence: TGCGCCAGCAGCTTCGGGCAAGGGGCAAGTCAGCCCCAGCATTTT. Translated, it gives CASSFGQGASQPQHF. Filled out from reference TRBV5-1 and TRBJ1-5, the complete variable domain reads KAGVTQTPRYLIKTRGQQVTLSCSPISGHRSVSWYQQTPGQGLQFLFEYFSETQRNKGNFPGRFSGRQFSNSRSEMNVSTLELGDSALYLCASSFGQGASQPQHFGDGTRLSIL.

Only a few counts were recorded for this clone. The chain is built from TRBV5-6 and TRBJ2-4, with 9 bases matching TRBD2. CDR3 length: 16 amino acids. CDR1 and CDR2 from the germline V gene are SGHDT and YYEEEE. With 7 bases clipped from V and 2 bases from J, the junction kept 10 bases outside the gene matches. This chain's CDR3 is CASRSALAGTKNIQYF. The DNA for the CDR3 is TGTGCCAGCCGTTCCGCCCTAGCGGGGACCAAAAACATTCAGTACTTC.

This clone was observed a few times. The rearrangement links TRBV7-9 to TRBJ2-1; D ambiguous. Germline V gene data show CDR1 as SEHNR and CDR2 as FQNEAQ (reference sequence). V was clipped by 2 bases and J by 10 bases, with 15 bases between them. The length of the CDR3 is 14 residues. The CDR3 bases are TGTGCCAGCAGCTTACCAACCTTGGGCTTAGAGCAGTTCTTC. Translated, it gives CASSLPTLGLEQFF.

The rearrangement uses TRBV19 and TRBJ1-5; D is perhaps TRBD1 (6 bases). Germline CDR1 and CDR2: LNHDA and SQIVND (reference sequence). The CDR3 length is 14 residues. Trimming pared 5 bases from V and 2 bases from J, leaving 10 bases between. The CDR3 DNA sequence: TGTGCCAGTAGTGGGTCAGGGGGCAATCAGCCCCAGCATTTT. This encodes CASSGSGGNQPQHF.

The chain links TRBV29-1 to TRBJ1-1, with D possibly TRBD1 on 5 matching bases. CDR1 and CDR2 (germline): SQVTM, ANQGSEA. This CDR3 has 12 amino acids. V lost 3 bases and J 6 bases, leaving 11 bases between the germline ends. CDR3 in DNA: TGCAGCGTTGAGAAGGGGCCCGCTGAAGCTTTCTTT. It is translated as CSVEKGPAEAFF.

J is TRBJ2-1 and V is TRBV11-3; 7 positions match TRBD2. Germline V gives CDR1 SGHNT, CDR2 YENEEA. V lost 0 bases to trimming and J lost 8 bases; unmatched junction nucleotides: 1. CDR3 length equals 13 residues. Here the CDR3 reads CASSLDRGDEQFF. The CDR3 coding sequence is TGTGCCAGCAGCTTAGATCGGGGGGATGAGCAGTTCTTC.

The chain combines TRBV6-5 with TRBJ2-3; no clear D gene. Trimming cost V 2 bases and J 7 bases, with 4 bases left between them. CDR1 and CDR2 (germline): MNHEY, SVGAGI. CDR3 size: 11 residues. As DNA, the CDR3 is TGTGCCAGCAGTTACAGCTATACGCAGTATTTT. This translates into CASSYSYTQYF.

The chain employs TRBV6-5 and TRBJ1-1; D might be TRBD1 (5 bases). The germline CDR1 and CDR2 sequences are MNHEY and SVGAGI. This CDR3 spans 13 amino acids. Trimming left V 6 bases short and J 10 bases short, with 18 bases between. Written as DNA, the CDR3 is TGTGCCAGCAGGACACGACAGCGCCCGGGAGCTTTCTTT. Protein product: CASRTRQRPGAFF.

The chain recombines TRBV29-1 with TRBJ1-5, with D uncertain. The germline V gene has CDR1 SQVTM and CDR2 ANQGSEA. Trimming pared 4 bases from V and 0 bases from J, leaving 19 bases between. This CDR3 has 17 amino acids. CDR3 bases: TGCAGCGTTGCATTCGGACTAACACCAAATAGCAATCAGCCCCAGCATTTT. Its protein product is CSVAFGLTPNSNQPQHF.

This chain connects TRBV11-2 to TRBJ2-7; D is unresolved. Trimming pared 3 bases from V and 0 bases from J, leaving 3 bases between. The germline CDR1 and CDR2 sequences are SGHAT and FQNNGV. The CDR3 extends over 12 amino acids. CDR3 bases: TGTGCCAGCAGCTTCCTCTCCTACGAGCAGTACTTC. This translates into CASSFLSYEQYF.

The chain joins TRBV5-6 to TRBJ2-7, with 12 bases fitting TRBD1. In germline, CDR1 is SGHDT, CDR2 YYEEEE. V trimming: 1 base; J trimming: 7 bases; junction bases outside the gene matches: 6. CDR3 size: 15 residues. CDR3 coding DNA: TGTGCCAGCAGCTTGCCGGGACAGGGGGCAGGGGAGCAGTACTTC. This translates into CASSLPGQGAGEQYF.

This rearrangement joins TRBV27 to TRBJ2-5; 14 bases map to TRBD2. CDR1 MNHEY and CDR2 SMNVEV come from the germline V gene (reference sequence). V lost 5 bases, J lost 3 bases, and 11 bases stayed unmatched. This CDR3 is built from 18 residues. The CDR3: CASSLRPPGLAGEETQYF. For the CDR3, the DNA is TGTGCCAGCAGTCTCCGACCCCCGGGACTAGCGGGGGAAGAGACCCAGTACTTC.

The rearrangement uses TRBV5-4 and TRBJ2-7; D is possibly TRBD2 (6 bases). The CDR3 extends over 13 amino acids. Germline V gives CDR1 SGHNT, CDR2 YYREEE (reference sequence). Trimming cost V 3 bases and J 2 bases, with 9 bases left between them. As DNA, the CDR3 is TGTGCCAGCAGCTGGGGAGGAACCTACGAGCAGTACTTC. It encodes CASSWGGTYEQYF.

This clone was seen a handful of times. This sequence joins TRBV18 and TRBJ1-1, with unresolved D. The germline V gene encodes CDR1 KGHSH and CDR2 LQKENI. V shed 3 bases and J shed 3 bases, with 8 bases lying between them. The CDR3 contains 13 residues. CDR3 sequence: CASSPLGDTEAFF. The CDR3 DNA reads TGTGCCAGCTCACCGCTCGGGGACACTGAAGCTTTCTTT.

This sequence joins TRBV4-1 and TRBJ1-1; D ambiguous. With 2 bases removed from V and 5 bases from J, the gap between germline ends came to 15 bases. The germline V gene encodes CDR1 MGHRA and CDR2 YSYEKL. CDR3 length equals 15 residues. CDR3 DNA: TGCGCCAGCAGCCAACAAACAGTGCCCTGGACTGAAGCTTTCTTT. The encoded protein is CASSQQTVPWTEAFF.